The source of this T cell receptor beta chain is a study of blood T cell repertoires in COVID-19. V lost 4 bases and J 8 bases, leaving 17 bases between the germline ends. Germline CDR1 LGHDT, CDR2 YNNKEL (reference sequence). This CDR3 is built from 14 residues. TCRdb keeps only in-frame clones here, not all; method: immunoSEQ multiplex PCR. The table shows some 370,000 clones, with 80% to 85% occurring only once. This receptor was taken from a woman aged 50 to 60 who had recovered from COVID-19. The sequenced material came from PBMCs or T cells enriched from blood (not recorded which). The chain couples TRBV3-1 (or the pseudogene TRBV3-2) to TRBJ1-2; D not certain. CDR3 coding DNA: TGTGCCAGCAGCCGAAAATTACCAGGAGGAGGCTACACCTTC. It encodes CASSRKLPGGGYTF.